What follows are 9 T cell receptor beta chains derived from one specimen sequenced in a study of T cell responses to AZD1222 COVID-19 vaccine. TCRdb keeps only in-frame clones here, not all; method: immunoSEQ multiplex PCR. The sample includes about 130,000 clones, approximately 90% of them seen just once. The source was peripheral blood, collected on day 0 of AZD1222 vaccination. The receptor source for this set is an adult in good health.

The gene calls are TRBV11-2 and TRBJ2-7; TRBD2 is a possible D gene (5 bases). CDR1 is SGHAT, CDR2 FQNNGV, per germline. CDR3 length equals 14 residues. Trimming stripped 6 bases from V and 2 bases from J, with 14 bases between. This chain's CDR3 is CASRSTRSPYEQYF. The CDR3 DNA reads TGTGCCAGCAGATCAACTAGATCCCCCTACGAGCAGTACTTC.

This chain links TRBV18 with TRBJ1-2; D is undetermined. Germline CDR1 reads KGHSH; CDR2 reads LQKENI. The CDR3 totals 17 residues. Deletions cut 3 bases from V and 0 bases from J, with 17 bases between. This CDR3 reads CASSPNTDAQANYGYTF. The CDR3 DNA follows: TGTGCCAGCTCACCCAACACGGATGCCCAAGCTAACTATGGCTACACCTTC. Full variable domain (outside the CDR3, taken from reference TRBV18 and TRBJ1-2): NAGVMQNPRHLVRRRGQEARLRCSPMKGHSHVYWYRQLPEEGLKFMVYLQKENIIDESGMPKERFSAEFPKEGPSILRIQQVVRGDSAAYFCASSPNTDAQANYGYTFGSGTRLTVV.

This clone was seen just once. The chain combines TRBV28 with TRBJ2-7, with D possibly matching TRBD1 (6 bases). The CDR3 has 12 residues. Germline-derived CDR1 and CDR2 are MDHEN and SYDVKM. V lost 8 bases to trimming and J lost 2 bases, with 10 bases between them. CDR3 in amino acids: CASRAGAYEQYF. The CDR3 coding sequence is TGTGCCAGCCGAGCAGGGGCCTACGAGCAGTACTTC. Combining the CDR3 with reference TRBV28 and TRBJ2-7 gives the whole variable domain DVKVTQSSRYLVKRTGEKVFLECVQDMDHENMFWYRQDPGLGLRLIYFSYDVKMKEKGDIPEGYSVSREKKERFSLILESASTNQTSMYLCASRAGAYEQYFGPGTRLTVT.

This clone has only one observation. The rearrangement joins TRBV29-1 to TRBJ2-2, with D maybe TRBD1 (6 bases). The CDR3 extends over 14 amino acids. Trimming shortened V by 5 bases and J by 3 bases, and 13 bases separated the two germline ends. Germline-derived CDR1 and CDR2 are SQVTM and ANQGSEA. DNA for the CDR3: TGCAGCGTTTCTCAGGGGCGTCACACCGGGGAGCTGTTTTTT. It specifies CSVSQGRHTGELFF.

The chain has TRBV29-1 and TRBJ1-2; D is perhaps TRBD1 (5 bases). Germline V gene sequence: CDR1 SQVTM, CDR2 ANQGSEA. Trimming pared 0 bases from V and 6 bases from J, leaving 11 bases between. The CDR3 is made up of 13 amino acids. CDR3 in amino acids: CSVEEMTADGYTF. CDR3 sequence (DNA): TGCAGCGTTGAAGAAATGACAGCCGATGGCTACACCTTC.

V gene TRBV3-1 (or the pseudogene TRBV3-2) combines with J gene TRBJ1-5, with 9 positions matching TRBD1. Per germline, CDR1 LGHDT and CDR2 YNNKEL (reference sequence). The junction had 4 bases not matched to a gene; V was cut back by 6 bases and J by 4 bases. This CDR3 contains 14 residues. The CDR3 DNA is TGTGCCAGCAGTCATGGACAGGGGAATCAGCCCCAGCATTTT. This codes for CASSHGQGNQPQHF.

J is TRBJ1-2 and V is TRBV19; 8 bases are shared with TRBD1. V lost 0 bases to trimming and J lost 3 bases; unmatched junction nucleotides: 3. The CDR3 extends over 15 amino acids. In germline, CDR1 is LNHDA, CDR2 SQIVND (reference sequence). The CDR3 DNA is TGTGCCAGTAGTATAGATCTGACAGGGGACTATGGCTACACCTTC. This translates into CASSIDLTGDYGYTF.

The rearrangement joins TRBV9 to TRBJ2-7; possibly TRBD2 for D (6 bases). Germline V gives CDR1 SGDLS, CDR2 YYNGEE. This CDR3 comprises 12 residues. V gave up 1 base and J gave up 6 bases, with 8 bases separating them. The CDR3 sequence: CASSVKGGEQYF. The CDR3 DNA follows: TGTGCCAGCAGCGTAAAGGGAGGCGAGCAGTACTTC.

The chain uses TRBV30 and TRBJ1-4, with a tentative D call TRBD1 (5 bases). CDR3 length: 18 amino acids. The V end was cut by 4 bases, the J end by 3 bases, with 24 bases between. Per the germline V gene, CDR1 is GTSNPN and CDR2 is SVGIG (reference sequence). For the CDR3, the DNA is TGTGCCTGGAACTTAGGGGCAGGAGGCTTCGTGGCTAATGAAAAACTGTTTTTT. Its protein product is CAWNLGAGGFVANEKLFF.